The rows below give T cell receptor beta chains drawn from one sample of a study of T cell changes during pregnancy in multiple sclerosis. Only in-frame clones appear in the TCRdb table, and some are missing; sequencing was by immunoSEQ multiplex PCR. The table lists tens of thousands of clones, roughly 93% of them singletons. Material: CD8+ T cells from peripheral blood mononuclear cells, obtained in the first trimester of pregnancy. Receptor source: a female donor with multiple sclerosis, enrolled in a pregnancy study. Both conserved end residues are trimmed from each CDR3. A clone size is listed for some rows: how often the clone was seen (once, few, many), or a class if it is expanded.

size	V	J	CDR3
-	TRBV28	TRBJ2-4	ASSPRDTKAKNIQY
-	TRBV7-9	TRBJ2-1	ASSTLPAGTGEQF
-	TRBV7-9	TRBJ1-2	ASSSSHGTEGYT
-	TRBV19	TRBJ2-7	ASSLRRDEQY
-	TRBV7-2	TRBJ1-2	ASSLGTGSDYYGYT
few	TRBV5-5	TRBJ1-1	ASRPGDMNTEAF
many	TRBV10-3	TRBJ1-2	AIRASGLIGYT
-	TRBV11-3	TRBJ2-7	ASSVGGSYEQY
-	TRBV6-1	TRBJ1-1	ASSEYQPGGTEAF
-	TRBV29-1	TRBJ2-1	SVAHGTSGYNEQF
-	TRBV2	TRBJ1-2	ASSEASFGYT
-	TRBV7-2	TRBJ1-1	ASRDRYTEAF
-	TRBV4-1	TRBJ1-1	ASSHFPGQGNTEAF
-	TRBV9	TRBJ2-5	ASSVAWEETQY
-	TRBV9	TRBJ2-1	ASSVRGSYNEQF
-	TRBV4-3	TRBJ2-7	ASSQDRAGAYEQY
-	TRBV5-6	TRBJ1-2	ASSPGTGVRYGYT
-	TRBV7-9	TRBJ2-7	ASSLAALYEQY
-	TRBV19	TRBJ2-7	ASSTGTSSYEQY
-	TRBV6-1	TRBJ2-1	ASSLESAYYEQF
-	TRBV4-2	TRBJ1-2	ASSLGQSLGDGYT
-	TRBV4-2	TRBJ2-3	ASSQDSGGLTDTQY
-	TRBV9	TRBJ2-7	ASSPFARQGSYEQY
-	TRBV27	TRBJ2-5	ASKTGTSVQETQY
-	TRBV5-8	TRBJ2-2	ASFRNTGELF
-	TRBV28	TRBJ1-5	ASRGRGQPQH
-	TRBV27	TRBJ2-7	ASSGTGGSYEQY
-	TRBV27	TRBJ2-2	ASSLRQGAQVELF
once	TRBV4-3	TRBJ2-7	ASSLGTGEFYEQY
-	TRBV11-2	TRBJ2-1	ASSSIGRQGVYNEQF
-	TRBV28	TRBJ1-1	ASSLQTGQAF
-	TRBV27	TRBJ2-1	ASSPIEGFYNEQF
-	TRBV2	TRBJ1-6	ASSEALGGADYNSPLH
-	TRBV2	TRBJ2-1	ASSEILLTLLTAQGKDEQF
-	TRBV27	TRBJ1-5	ASSKGQGEYQPQH
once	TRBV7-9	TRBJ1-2	ASSLSTGPTPYGYT
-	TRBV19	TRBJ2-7	ASNPTGLDEQY
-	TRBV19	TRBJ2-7	ASSFPPREGGINEQY
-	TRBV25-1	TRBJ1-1	ASSEYGGRENTEAF
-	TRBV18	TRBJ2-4	ASSPIRDRLAKNIQY
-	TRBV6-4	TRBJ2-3	ASSEGRESDTQY
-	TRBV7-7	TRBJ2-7	ASSPGTGSSEQY
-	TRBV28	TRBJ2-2	ASSLVALNTGELF
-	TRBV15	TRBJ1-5	ATSGLGQGGQPQH
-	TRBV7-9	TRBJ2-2	ASSPRGSGDNTGELF
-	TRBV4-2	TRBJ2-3	ASSGAGTDTQY
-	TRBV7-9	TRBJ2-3	ASSSGAASTDTQY
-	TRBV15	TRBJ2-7	ATSADGGAYEQY
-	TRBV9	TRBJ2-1	ASSVLAGGLYEQF
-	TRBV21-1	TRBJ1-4	ASSKNGYKVKLF
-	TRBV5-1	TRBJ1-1	ASSLSGGGNTEAF
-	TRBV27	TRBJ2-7	ASSASRRREEQY
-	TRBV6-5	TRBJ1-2	ASSGQGRGYT
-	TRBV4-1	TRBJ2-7	ASSPGLLLGEQY
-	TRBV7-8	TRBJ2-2	ASSLDRNPGTGELF